Below, one T cell receptor beta chain is given with its context. This clone has a handful of counts. The antigen it binds to is not known. It has no much larger one-base neighbor in the sample; base qualities were not kept. This specimen belongs to a study of blood T cell repertoires in COVID-19 (dated by TCRdb to between 2020 and 2021). A note on the overall study: The collaborator samples originated in the United States, Italy and Spain and spanned the acute and convalescent phases of COVID-19. HLA class I and class II types, where available, came from metadata supplied by the sample provider rather than from assay-based typing. The dataset comprised deeply sampled blood TCRbeta repertoires from subjects exposed to, actively infected with, or recovered from COVID-19. Sample metadata almost always included a de-identified subject ID, COVID-19 status, age in years and sex. A freely available public database, intended as a resource for researchers studying the immune response to SARS-CoV-2, is where the repertoires were released. Samples came from the ongoing ImmuneRACE study (first 160 participants) plus 1,254 subjects from 6 global collaborators. The prospective study material was composed of cDNA or gDNA derived from T cells, B-cell-depleted T cells, or PBMCs. Overall study results and their limits: Clinical and demographic metadata were provided uncurated, with the amount varying by source and participant.

The immunoSEQ Assay, a bias-controlled multiplex PCR, was used to amplify TCRbeta CDR3 regions from genomic DNA. Per the source publication's procedure: Within the assay, amplification of reference gene primers was used to estimate how many nucleated cells each sample contained. Sequence reads were collapsed and filtered to measure the absolute abundance of every unique TCRbeta CDR3 rearrangement. For each sample, productive Simpson clonality was calculated as the square root of Simpson's diversity index over productive rearrangements. Imported from immuneACCESS, the table was reduced by TCRdb to in-frame sequences with V and J called. These copies leave out some clones; in studies compared against another copy, an unresolved V gene accounts for under half, and the cause of the remainder is not known. V and J calls and clone size are copied from that table; D and trimming were computed from the DNA. This sample lists 50,000 to 75,000 clones; roughly 80% were detected once. The ten largest clones capture about 20% of the sample.

Collaborating institutions collected whole blood in K2EDTA tubes following their own protocols. Collaborator samples were shipped for TCRbeta analysis as frozen whole blood, isolated PBMCs, or DNA extracted from either sample type. A distance of 11 bases separates the germline ends of V and J, which lose 5 bases and 7 bases respectively. The CDR3 spans 12 residues, from the cysteine through the phenylalanine. This entry keeps only the CDR3 DNA: 36 bases, framed from base 1. This sequence was found in an elderly man with active or convalescent COVID-19. The specimen was peripheral blood. Rearrangement joined TRBV12-3 or TRBV12-4 to TRBJ1-2; a tentative D match to TRBD1 spans 6 bases. The CDR3 reads CASSITRGGYTF. The DNA is TGTGCCAGCAGTATCACCAGGGGTGGCTACACCTTC.